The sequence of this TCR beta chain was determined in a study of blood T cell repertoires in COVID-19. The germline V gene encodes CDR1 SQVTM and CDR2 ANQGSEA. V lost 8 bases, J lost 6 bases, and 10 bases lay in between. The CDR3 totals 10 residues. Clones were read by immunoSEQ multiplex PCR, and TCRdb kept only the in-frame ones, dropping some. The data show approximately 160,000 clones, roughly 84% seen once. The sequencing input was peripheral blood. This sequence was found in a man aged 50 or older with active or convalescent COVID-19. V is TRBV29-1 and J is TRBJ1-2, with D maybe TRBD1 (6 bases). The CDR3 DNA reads TGCAGCACTAGACAGGATGGCTACACCTTC. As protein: CSTRQDGYTF.